Listed below are T cell receptor beta chains from one sample, sequenced in a study of CD8+ T cells in alopecia areata. The method was immunoSEQ multiplex PCR; TCRdb's version includes in-frame clones alone and lacks a portion of them. The sample has 150,000 to 200,000 clones, around 54% seen once; the top ten hold about 4.9%. Material for sequencing was CD4+ T cells sorted from blood. These receptors originate from a human donor in good health. Each CDR3 is given with its conserved first and last residue. Fields, in order: V gene, J gene, clone size, D gene, CDR3 protein, CDR3 DNA. A D gene is named only where the DNA matches it firmly. The size field is filled for only some rows; it gives once, few, many or a size class.

V gene: TRBV4-2
J gene: TRBJ1-1
clone size: .
D gene: .
CDR3 protein: CASSQPGYEITEAFF
CDR3 DNA: TGTGCCAGCAGCCAACCCGGTTATGAAATCACTGAAGCTTTCTTT

V gene: TRBV5-1
J gene: TRBJ2-7
clone size: few
D gene: TRBD2
CDR3 protein: CASSPGLAGGSYEQYF
CDR3 DNA: TGCGCCAGCAGCCCGGGACTAGCGGGAGGTTCCTACGAGCAGTACTTC

V gene: TRBV29-1
J gene: TRBJ2-3
clone size: few
D gene: .
CDR3 protein: CSGRAAVGSDTQYF
CDR3 DNA: TGCAGCGGCCGAGCGGCGGTCGGGTCAGATACGCAGTATTTT

V gene: TRBV29-1
J gene: TRBJ2-2
clone size: .
D gene: .
CDR3 protein: CSVDSSNTGELFF
CDR3 DNA: TGCAGCGTAGATAGCTCGAACACCGGGGAGCTGTTTTTT

V gene: TRBV29-1
J gene: TRBJ2-7
clone size: .
D gene: .
CDR3 protein: CSVEEPASYEQYF
CDR3 DNA: TGCAGCGTTGAAGAGCCGGCGTCCTACGAGCAGTACTTC

V gene: TRBV6-6
J gene: TRBJ2-3
clone size: .
D gene: .
CDR3 protein: CASSSPGTDTQYF
CDR3 DNA: TGTGCCAGCAGTTCACCTGGGACAGATACGCAGTATTTT

V gene: TRBV29-1
J gene: TRBJ2-1
clone size: .
D gene: TRBD1
CDR3 protein: CSVEGQGFSYNEQFF
CDR3 DNA: TGCAGCGTTGAGGGACAGGGTTTCTCCTACAATGAGCAGTTCTTC

V gene: TRBV7-8
J gene: TRBJ2-5
clone size: .
D gene: .
CDR3 protein: CASSLGRVPLQETQYF
CDR3 DNA: TGTGCCAGCAGCTTAGGTCGGGTCCCTTTACAAGAGACCCAGTACTTC

V gene: TRBV29-1
J gene: TRBJ1-1
clone size: few
D gene: .
CDR3 protein: CSVAPRAENTEAFF
CDR3 DNA: TGCAGCGTTGCCCCTCGGGCAGAGAACACTGAAGCTTTCTTT

V gene: TRBV13
J gene: TRBJ2-3
clone size: .
D gene: .
CDR3 protein: CASSLRGYPRTDTQYF
CDR3 DNA: TGTGCCAGCAGCTTAAGAGGGTATCCCCGCACAGATACGCAGTATTTT

V gene: TRBV19
J gene: TRBJ2-1
clone size: .
D gene: .
CDR3 protein: CASNPGLRSEEQFF
CDR3 DNA: TGTGCCAGTAACCCCGGGCTTAGGAGTGAAGAGCAGTTCTTC

V gene: TRBV2
J gene: TRBJ1-1
clone size: few
D gene: .
CDR3 protein: CASRVLGDTEAFF
CDR3 DNA: TGTGCCAGCAGGGTTCTGGGGGACACTGAAGCTTTCTTT

V gene: TRBV7-7
J gene: TRBJ2-5
clone size: .
D gene: .
CDR3 protein: CASSAGTVMAQYF
CDR3 DNA: TGTGCCAGCAGCGCTGGGACCGTGATGGCCCAGTACTTC

V gene: TRBV29-1
J gene: TRBJ1-2
clone size: few
D gene: TRBD1
CDR3 protein: CSAGQGYGYTF
CDR3 DNA: TGCAGCGCGGGACAGGGTTATGGCTACACCTTC

V gene: TRBV5-4
J gene: TRBJ1-1
clone size: .
D gene: .
CDR3 protein: CASSSLGMNTEAFF
CDR3 DNA: TGTGCCAGCAGCTCTCTGGGGATGAACACTGAAGCTTTCTTT

V gene: TRBV2
J gene: TRBJ2-1
clone size: few
D gene: .
CDR3 protein: CATSEQDEQFF
CDR3 DNA: TGTGCCACCAGTGAGCAGGATGAGCAGTTCTTC

V gene: TRBV5-4
J gene: TRBJ1-1
clone size: .
D gene: .
CDR3 protein: CASSQEPLLNTEAFF
CDR3 DNA: TGTGCCAGCAGCCAAGAGCCGTTATTGAACACTGAAGCTTTCTTT

V gene: TRBV20-1
J gene: TRBJ1-2
clone size: few
D gene: .
CDR3 protein: CSASPGYTF
CDR3 DNA: TGCAGTGCCTCGCCCGGCTACACCTTC

V gene: TRBV29-1
J gene: TRBJ2-1
clone size: .
D gene: TRBD2
CDR3 protein: CSVEERLLAGLNEQFF
CDR3 DNA: TGCAGCGTCGAAGAACGATTACTAGCGGGGTTAAATGAGCAGTTCTTC

V gene: TRBV7-9
J gene: TRBJ1-5
clone size: .
D gene: .
CDR3 protein: CASSLEFNQPQHF
CDR3 DNA: TGTGCCAGCAGCTTGGAGTTCAATCAGCCCCAGCATTTT

V gene: TRBV29-1
J gene: TRBJ2-3
clone size: .
D gene: .
CDR3 protein: CSVEIGTDTQYF
CDR3 DNA: TGCAGCGTTGAAATTGGCACAGATACGCAGTATTTT

V gene: TRBV15
J gene: TRBJ2-1
clone size: .
D gene: .
CDR3 protein: CATSRDLGNEQFF
CDR3 DNA: TGTGCCACCAGCAGAGATCTTGGGAATGAGCAGTTCTTC

V gene: TRBV7-9
J gene: TRBJ2-1
clone size: few
D gene: .
CDR3 protein: CASSLGAGGQGQFF
CDR3 DNA: TGTGCCAGCAGCTTAGGTGCTGGCGGTCAGGGGCAGTTCTTC

V gene: TRBV7-9
J gene: TRBJ2-5
clone size: .
D gene: .
CDR3 protein: CASSLQGGTAKETQYF
CDR3 DNA: TGTGCCAGCAGCCTCCAAGGGGGGACAGCAAAAGAGACCCAGTACTTC

V gene: TRBV11-2
J gene: TRBJ1-2
clone size: .
D gene: .
CDR3 protein: CASSLVLGPQRDGYTF
CDR3 DNA: TGTGCCAGCAGCTTAGTCCTAGGACCCCAGAGGGATGGCTACACCTTC

V gene: TRBV5-6
J gene: TRBJ2-3
clone size: .
D gene: TRBD2
CDR3 protein: CASSLPSGYTQYF
CDR3 DNA: TGTGCCAGCAGCCTTCCTAGCGGGTATACGCAGTATTTT

V gene: TRBV30
J gene: TRBJ2-6
clone size: .
D gene: .
CDR3 protein: CAWSERFGSGANVLTF
CDR3 DNA: TGTGCCTGGAGCGAACGTTTTGGGTCTGGGGCCAACGTCCTGACTTTC

V gene: TRBV11-2
J gene: TRBJ2-2
clone size: few
D gene: .
CDR3 protein: CASSLDPKGTGELFF
CDR3 DNA: TGTGCCAGCAGCTTAGATCCGAAGGGCACCGGGGAGCTGTTTTTT

V gene: TRBV30
J gene: TRBJ2-5
clone size: .
D gene: .
CDR3 protein: CAWSVGVRLSGETQYF
CDR3 DNA: TGTGCCTGGAGTGTAGGTGTTAGATTAAGCGGGGAGACCCAGTACTTC

V gene: TRBV28
J gene: TRBJ2-7
clone size: few
D gene: .
CDR3 protein: CASSSSSYEQYF
CDR3 DNA: TGTGCCAGCAGCTCTAGCTCCTACGAGCAGTACTTC

V gene: TRBV29-1
J gene: TRBJ1-5
clone size: .
D gene: .
CDR3 protein: CSVGTESNQPQHF
CDR3 DNA: TGCAGCGTTGGGACAGAGAGCAATCAGCCCCAGCATTTT

V gene: TRBV6-5
J gene: TRBJ1-2
clone size: few
D gene: TRBD1
CDR3 protein: CASSYSTDRGGGYTF
CDR3 DNA: TGTGCCAGCAGTTACTCGACGGACAGGGGAGGTGGCTACACCTTC

V gene: TRBV29-1
J gene: TRBJ2-7
clone size: .
D gene: TRBD1
CDR3 protein: CSVGTGAYEQYF
CDR3 DNA: TGCAGCGTTGGGACAGGGGCCTACGAGCAGTACTTC

V gene: TRBV5-1
J gene: TRBJ2-1
clone size: .
D gene: .
CDR3 protein: CASRGVGAYNEQFF
CDR3 DNA: TGCGCCAGCAGAGGGGTTGGGGCCTACAATGAGCAGTTCTTC

V gene: TRBV5-1
J gene: TRBJ1-3
clone size: .
D gene: TRBD1
CDR3 protein: CASSLEQGVSGNTIYF
CDR3 DNA: TGCGCCAGCAGCTTGGAACAGGGGGTCTCTGGAAACACCATATATTTT

V gene: TRBV5-1
J gene: TRBJ2-5
clone size: .
D gene: .
CDR3 protein: CASSLAALQTQYF
CDR3 DNA: TGCGCCAGCAGTCTGGCTGCCCTACAGACCCAGTACTTC

V gene: TRBV2
J gene: TRBJ2-7
clone size: few
D gene: TRBD2
CDR3 protein: CASSVTSGRSYEQYF
CDR3 DNA: TGTGCCAGCAGTGTGACTAGCGGGAGATCCTACGAGCAGTACTTC

V gene: TRBV28
J gene: TRBJ2-5
clone size: .
D gene: .
CDR3 protein: CASSFAVGTQYF
CDR3 DNA: TGTGCCAGCAGTTTCGCGGTCGGGACCCAGTACTTC

V gene: TRBV30
J gene: TRBJ1-2
clone size: .
D gene: .
CDR3 protein: CAWSRTEGYGYTF
CDR3 DNA: TGTGCCTGGAGTCGGACAGAGGGTTATGGCTACACCTTC

V gene: TRBV29-1
J gene: TRBJ1-2
clone size: .
D gene: TRBD1
CDR3 protein: CSSRDRGYGYTF
CDR3 DNA: TGCAGCTCCCGGGACAGGGGCTATGGCTACACCTTC

V gene: TRBV28
J gene: TRBJ2-7
clone size: few
D gene: TRBD2
CDR3 protein: CASSPFPTSGKTYEQYF
CDR3 DNA: TGTGCCAGCAGTCCCTTTCCGACTAGCGGAAAAACCTACGAGCAGTACTTC

V gene: TRBV28
J gene: TRBJ2-6
clone size: many
D gene: .
CDR3 protein: CASKGGSSGANVLTF
CDR3 DNA: TGTGCCAGCAAGGGGGGATCCTCTGGGGCCAACGTCCTGACTTTC

V gene: TRBV9
J gene: TRBJ2-2
clone size: few
D gene: .
CDR3 protein: CASSAEEDTAAVGELFF
CDR3 DNA: TGTGCCAGCAGCGCTGAAGAGGACACGGCGGCTGTCGGGGAGCTGTTTTTT